The source of this TCR beta chain is a study of blood T cells in healthy people across ages. The germline CDR1 and CDR2 sequences are MNHEY and SMNVEV (reference sequence). This CDR3 has 16 amino acids. V was clipped by 5 bases and J by 4 bases, with 19 bases between them. A second PCR of roughly 7 to 11 cycles used a sample-barcoded 5' primer and a J-beta primer mix. Each CDR3 protein is one row after TCRdb ran MiXCR on the 5' RACE reads. The table shows roughly 1,300,000 distinct CDR3 sequences, with around 59% occurring only once. The chain combines TRBV27 with TRBJ2-3; D is possibly TRBD1 (7 bases). The sequencing input was blood. This TCR was recovered from a man aged 18 to 30 in good health. The CDR3 region has the DNA TGTGCCAGCAGTATTAGACAGGGAGGAGACTCAGATACGCAGTATTTT. This codes for CASSIRQGGDSDTQYF.